Listed below are T cell receptor beta chains from one sample, sequenced in a study of preoperative IRX-2 immunotherapy in early breast cancer. Using immunoSEQ multiplex PCR, the repertoire was profiled, and TCRdb retains in-frame clones only, with some absent. The sample has approximately 96,000 clones; roughly 85% are singletons. The source was tumor tissue, collected after IRX-2 immunotherapy. The receptors here all came from a human donor with breast cancer. Each CDR3 is given with its conserved first and last residue. The D gene is left open where the match is weak. Not all rows give a size; the values are once, few, many and, for expanded clones, a class.

CDR3 length	V gene	clone size	J gene	D gene	CDR3 DNA	CDR3 protein
14	TRBV10-1	.	TRBJ1-2	.	TGCGCCAGCAGTGAGTCGAAAGACAACTATGGCTACACCTTC	CASSESKDNYGYTF
13	TRBV18	.	TRBJ1-2	.	TGTGCCAGCTCACCACCGAACGGCTATGGCTACACCTTC	CASSPPNGYGYTF
14	TRBV12-5	medium-sized	TRBJ2-1	.	TGTGCCAGCACTCTACGGTTAGTTTACAATGAGCAGTTCTTC	CASTLRLVYNEQFF
12	TRBV6-4	.	TRBJ2-5	TRBD1	TGTGCCAGCAGCCCGACAGGGGAGACCCAGTACTTC	CASSPTGETQYF
14	TRBV30	.	TRBJ2-4	TRBD1	TGTGCCTGGAGTCGGCAGGGGGCGAGGGACATTCAGTACTTC	CAWSRQGARDIQYF
15	TRBV6-4	.	TRBJ2-5	.	TGTGCCAGCAGTTACTCCCGAAATAAGGGAGAGACCCAGTACTTC	CASSYSRNKGETQYF
15	TRBV7-6	once	TRBJ2-5	TRBD2	TGTGCCAGCAGCTCAGGGCGGGGGGGACAAGAGACCCAGTACTTC	CASSSGRGGQETQYF
15	TRBV6-8	.	TRBJ2-3	.	TGTGCCAGCAGTTTTAGCGGTTTGGGCACAGATACGCAGTATTTT	CASSFSGLGTDTQYF
16	TRBV19	.	TRBJ1-1	TRBD1	TGTGCCAGGAAGACCGCCTTGACAGGGGTTAACACTGAAGCTTTCTTT	CARKTALTGVNTEAFF
14	TRBV28	once	TRBJ1-4	TRBD1	TGTGCCAGCAGCCGACAGGGGGAAAATGAAAAACTGTTTTTT	CASSRQGENEKLFF
15	TRBV28	.	TRBJ2-3	.	TGTGCCAGCAGTCTCAGTCCCTCTAGCACAGATACGCAGTATTTT	CASSLSPSSTDTQYF
17	TRBV10-1	.	TRBJ2-3	.	TGCGCCAGCAGTGAGACGGTGGGGACATCCAGCACAGATACGCAGTATTTT	CASSETVGTSSTDTQYF
12	TRBV29-1	.	TRBJ1-1	.	TGCAGCACTGATACAGGGAACACTGAAGCTTTCTTT	CSTDTGNTEAFF
17	TRBV28	.	TRBJ2-1	TRBD2	TGTGCCAGCATCCCGACTAGCGGGAGTCTTCCCGGGAATGAGCAGTTCTTC	CASIPTSGSLPGNEQFF
15	TRBV15	once	TRBJ1-3	.	TGTGCCACCAGCAGAGAAGGCGCCTTTGGAAACACCATATATTTT	CATSREGAFGNTIYF
14	TRBV25-1	.	TRBJ2-1	.	TGTGCCAGCAGTGAAACAGAATCCTTCAATGAGCAGTTCTTC	CASSETESFNEQFF
14	TRBV28	.	TRBJ1-2	.	TGTGCCAGCAGTTTGGGATTGAGATGGTACGGCTACACCTTC	CASSLGLRWYGYTF